This paragraph reports one TCR beta chain. Its specificity is not known. The PCR used 60 Vbeta and 13 Jbeta primers. The assay was immunoSEQ multiplex PCR, and TCRdb's table has in-frame clones only and misses some. This table has about 140,000 clones, about 61% appearing once. These data belong to a study of cytomegalovirus exposure and HLA in healthy donors. Study-wide results and caveats: The study found most TCR sequences rare, yet found some public TCRs in many donors.

The CDR3 has 12 residues. Trimming shortened V by 4 bases and J by 4 bases, and 5 bases separated the two germline ends. Germline assignment: CDR1 SGHVS and CDR2 FNYEAQ. Sequenced input: PBMCs. The chain recombines TRBV7-6 with TRBJ1-3; no clear D gene. The clonotype originates from a male donor in good health and CMV-seronegative. CDR3 loop: CASSSTGNTIYF. The CDR3 nucleotides read TGTGCCAGCAGCTCGACAGGAAACACCATATATTTT.